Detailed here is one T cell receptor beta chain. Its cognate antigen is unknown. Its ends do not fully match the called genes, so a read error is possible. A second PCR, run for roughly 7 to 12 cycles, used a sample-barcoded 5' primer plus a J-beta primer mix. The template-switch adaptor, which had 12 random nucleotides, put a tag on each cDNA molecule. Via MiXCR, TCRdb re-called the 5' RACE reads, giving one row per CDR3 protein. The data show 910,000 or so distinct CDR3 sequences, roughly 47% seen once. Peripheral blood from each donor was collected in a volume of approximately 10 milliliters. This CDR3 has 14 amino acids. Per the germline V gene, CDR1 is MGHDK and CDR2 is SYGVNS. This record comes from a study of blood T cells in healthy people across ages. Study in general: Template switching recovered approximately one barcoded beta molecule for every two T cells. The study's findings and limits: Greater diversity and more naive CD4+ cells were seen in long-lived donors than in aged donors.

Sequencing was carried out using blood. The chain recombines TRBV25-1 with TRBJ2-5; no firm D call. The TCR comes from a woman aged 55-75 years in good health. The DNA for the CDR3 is TGTGCCAGCAGTGAATTCGTACAAGAAGAGTCCCAGTACTTC. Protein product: CASSEFVQEESQYF. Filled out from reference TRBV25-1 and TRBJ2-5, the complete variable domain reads EADIYQTPRYLVIGTGKKITLECSQTMGHDKMYWYQQDPGMELHLIHYSYGVNSTEKGDLSSESTVSRIRTEHFPLTLESARPSHTSQYLCASSEFVQEESQYFGPGTRLLVL.